One and the same sample provided the 18 T cell receptor beta chains below, sequenced in a study of blood T cells in healthy people across ages. Then a second PCR, running about 6 to 11 cycles, was carried out with a sample-barcoded 5' primer and a J-beta primer mix. TCRdb re-called the 5' RACE reads through MiXCR, storing one row per CDR3 protein. The table records approximately 1.5 million distinct CDR3 sequences, about 31% of them present only once. Sequences were obtained from blood. Receptors were obtained from a woman in her 30s in good health.

The rearrangement uses TRBV18 and TRBJ1-1; tentatively, D is TRBD1 (5 bases). Germline V gene lookup returns CDR1 KGHSH and CDR2 LQKENI. V lost 3 bases and J 4 bases, leaving 12 bases between the germline ends. The CDR3 spans 14 residues. The CDR3 DNA reads TGTGCCAGCTCACCGAACGGAGGGGTCACTGAAGCTTTCTTT. As protein: CASSPNGGVTEAFF.

This clonotype was observed a handful of times. J is TRBJ1-2 and V is TRBV7-9; D uncertain. The CDR3 sequence is 13 residues long. Germline V lookup: CDR1 SEHNR, CDR2 FQNEAQ (reference sequence). With 3 bases removed from V and 6 bases from J, the gap between germline ends came to 11 bases. CDR3 sequence: CASSFGGMDGYTF. For the CDR3, the DNA is TGTGCCAGCAGCTTTGGAGGGATGGATGGCTACACCTTC. Using reference TRBV7-9 and TRBJ1-2 for the parts outside the CDR3, the full variable domain is DTGVSQNPRHKITKRGQNVTFRCDPISEHNRLYWYRQTLGQGPEFLTYFQNEAQLEKSRLLSDRFSAERPKGSFSTLEIQRTEQGDSAMYLCASSFGGMDGYTFGSGTRLTVV.

The V gene is TRBV7-9, the J gene TRBJ1-1; 8 bases line up with TRBD1. Per germline, CDR1 SEHNR and CDR2 FQNEAQ (reference sequence). The V gene end was trimmed by 7 bases and the J gene end by 7 bases; junction bases not matched to a gene: 8. CDR3 length equals 13 residues. The CDR3 coding sequence is TGTGCCAGCACCACAGGGGGGGGTGGTGAAGCTTTCTTT. Its translation: CASTTGGGGEAFF.

On this clonotype: At one boundary the junction diverges from the germline segment, which might be a read error. The CDR3 region is CAGSLSDGLRQSPLHF. CDR3 in DNA: TGTGCCGGCAGTCTTTCGGACGGACTTAGGCAATCACCCCTCCACTTT. V and J are TRBV27 and TRBJ1-6, with unresolved D. The CDR3 is 16 amino acids. Germline V gene data show CDR1 as MNHEY and CDR2 as SMNVEV (reference sequence).

This clonotype has only a few counts. V usage is TRBV27 and J usage is TRBJ1-2; D possibly corresponds to TRBD1 (6 bases). CDR3 length: 11 residues. V was trimmed by 8 bases and J by 8 bases, leaving 12 bases between them. Germline CDR1 reads MNHEY; CDR2 reads SMNVEV (reference sequence). This CDR3 is CASRGGKGYTF. The CDR3 DNA reads TGTGCCAGCCGAGGGGGAAAAGGCTACACCTTC.

The CDR3 spells CASSLWGTGAPDTQYF. In DNA, the CDR3 is TGTGCCAGCAGTTTATGGGGGACAGGGGCTCCAGATACGCAGTATTTT. This chain links TRBV27 with TRBJ2-3, with 10 bases lining up with TRBD1. Germline CDR1 MNHEY, CDR2 SMNVEV (reference sequence). This CDR3 has 16 residues. J lost 4 bases, V lost 1 base, and 5 bases had no gene match.

Comment on this clonotype: An end of the junction differs from the germline gene, which may be a read error. The V gene is TRBV28, the J gene TRBJ2-7, with D maybe TRBD2 (5 bases). The CDR3 totals 14 residues. CDR1 is MDHEN, CDR2 SYDVKM, per germline. CDR3 loop: CVSSFFGKTYEQYF. The DNA of the CDR3 is TGTGTCAGCAGTTTTTTCGGGAAAACCTACGAGCAGTACTTC. Full variable domain (missing parts from reference TRBV28 and TRBJ2-7): DVKVTQSSRYLVKRTGEKVFLECVQDMDHENMFWYRQDPGLGLRLIYFSYDVKMKEKGDIPEGYSVSREKKERFSLILESASTNQTSMYLCVSSFFGKTYEQYFGPGTRLTVT.

The chain uses TRBV20-1 and TRBJ1-5; unclear D gene. Trimming took 5 bases from V and 0 from J, leaving 8 bases between them. The CDR3 is made up of 13 amino acids. CDR1 is DFQATT and CDR2 is SNEGSKA in the germline V gene (reference sequence). CDR3 DNA sequence: TGCAGTGCTGGAGGGCTTAGCAATCAGCCCCAGCATTTT. Its protein product is CSAGGLSNQPQHF.

The J gene is TRBJ1-2, the V gene TRBV5-6, with D uncertain. The germline V and J ends were trimmed by 4 bases and 4 bases, with 11 bases remaining between them. Germline V gives CDR1 SGHDT, CDR2 YYEEEE. The CDR3 runs to 13 residues. CDR3 amino acids: CASSKDGSYGYTF. DNA of the CDR3: TGTGCCAGCAGCAAGGACGGGTCCTATGGCTACACCTTC.

The chain couples TRBV7-9 to TRBJ2-1, with 8 bases fitting TRBD2. Germline lookup yields CDR1 SEHNR and CDR2 FQNEAQ (reference sequence). The CDR3 length is 16 residues. Losses at the gene ends were 5 bases for V and 3 bases for J; bases not matched to a gene: 9. CDR3 sequence (DNA): TGTGCCAGCAGCCCTGGACTAGCAGCGAACTACAATGAGCAGTTCTTC. Amino acid sequence: CASSPGLAANYNEQFF.

This clonotype showed up just a few times. V gene TRBV29-1 combines with J gene TRBJ1-1; a weak D match, TRBD1 (6 bases). The CDR3 covers 12 residues. The V gene lost 7 bases and the J gene lost 4 bases, with 13 bases spanning the gap. Germline CDR1 SQVTM, CDR2 ANQGSEA. CDR3 loop: CSARGGITEAFF. For the CDR3, the DNA is TGCAGCGCCCGAGGGGGGATCACTGAAGCTTTCTTT.

This clonotype was seen a single time. The CDR3 here is CASSSLSGRLVQETQYF. CDR3 nucleotides: TGTGCCAGCAGCTCCCTTAGCGGGAGGCTGGTGCAAGAGACCCAGTACTTC. The chain recombines TRBV7-8 with TRBJ2-5; 10 bases align to TRBD2. In germline, CDR1 is SGHVS, CDR2 FQNEAQ. The CDR3 is 17 residues long. With V trimmed by 4 bases and J by 2 bases, 10 bases remained unmatched.

The V and J genes are TRBV5-1 and TRBJ2-2; perhaps TRBD1 as D (5 bases). The CDR3 has 14 amino acids. The V end was cut by 4 bases, the J end by 5 bases, with 12 bases between. In germline, CDR1 is SGHRS, CDR2 YFSETQ. CDR3: CASSIDSWTGELFF. The CDR3 region has the DNA TGCGCCAGCAGCATCGACAGCTGGACCGGGGAGCTGTTTTTT.

The chain employs TRBV5-4 and TRBJ2-7; TRBD2 is a possible D gene (5 bases). CDR1 is SGHNT, CDR2 YYREEE, per germline (reference sequence). This CDR3 region has 14 residues. V was shortened by 1 base and J by 4 bases, with 12 bases between the two germline ends. The CDR3 DNA follows: TGTGCCAGCAGCTTGAGCGGTCCCGGATACGAGCAGTACTTC. It specifies CASSLSGPGYEQYF.

This clonotype came up once. The chain couples TRBV9 to TRBJ1-2, with 9 bases fitting TRBD1. V shed 3 bases, J shed 0 bases, and the junction held 9 bases outside the gene matches. CDR3 length equals 17 residues. The germline V gene has CDR1 SGDLS and CDR2 YYNGEE. CDR3 protein: CASSEHDRGISNYGYTF. Written as DNA, the CDR3 is TGTGCCAGCAGCGAACATGACAGGGGGATCTCTAACTATGGCTACACCTTC.

J is TRBJ2-5 and V is TRBV5-6; TRBD1 matches at 7 bases. The CDR3 is 16 amino acids. The germline CDR1 and CDR2 sequences are SGHDT and YYEEEE. V lost 0 bases and J lost 4; bases outside the gene matches: 9. The CDR3 sequence: CASSLGFRQGPETQYF. The CDR3 DNA sequence: TGTGCCAGCAGCTTGGGATTTCGACAGGGCCCAGAGACCCAGTACTTC.

The chain carries TRBV5-1 and TRBJ2-1, with 11 positions matching TRBD1. The CDR3 is made up of 16 amino acids. CDR1 SGHRS and CDR2 YFSETQ come from the germline V gene. V gave up 4 bases and J gave up 7 bases; unmatched junction bases: 10. The CDR3 bases are TGCGCCAGCAGCATAGGACAGGGGGCTGGAGTGAATGAGCAGTTCTTC. Amino acids: CASSIGQGAGVNEQFF.

This clonotype was recorded a few times. This chain links TRBV3-1 with TRBJ2-4; D is ambiguous. V was cut by 0 bases and J by 11 bases, with 11 bases left in between. Germline V CDR1 and CDR2: LGHDT, YNNKEL (reference sequence). This CDR3 has 13 residues. CDR3 protein: CASSQDLSLFQYF. CDR3 DNA sequence: TGTGCCAGCAGCCAAGATCTCAGTCTCTTTCAGTACTTC.